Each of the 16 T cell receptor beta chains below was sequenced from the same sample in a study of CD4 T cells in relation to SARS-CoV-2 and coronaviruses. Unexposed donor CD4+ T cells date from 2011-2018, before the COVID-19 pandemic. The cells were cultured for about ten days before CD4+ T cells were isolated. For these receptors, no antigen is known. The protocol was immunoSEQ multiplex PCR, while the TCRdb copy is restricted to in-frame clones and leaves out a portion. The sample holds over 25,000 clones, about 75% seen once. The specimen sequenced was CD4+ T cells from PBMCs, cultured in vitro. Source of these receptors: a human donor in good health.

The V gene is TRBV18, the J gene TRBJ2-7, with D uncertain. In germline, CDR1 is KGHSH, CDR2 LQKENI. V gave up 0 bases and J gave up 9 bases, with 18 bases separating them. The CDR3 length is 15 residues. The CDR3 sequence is CASSPPNGENVGQYF. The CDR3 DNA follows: TGTGCCAGCTCACCACCTAATGGGGAAAACGTCGGGCAGTACTTC.

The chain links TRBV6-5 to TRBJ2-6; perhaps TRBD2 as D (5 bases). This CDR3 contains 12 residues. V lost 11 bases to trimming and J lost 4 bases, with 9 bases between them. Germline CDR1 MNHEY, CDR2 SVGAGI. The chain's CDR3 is CAASGGANVLTF. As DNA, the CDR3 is TGTGCCGCATCGGGAGGGGCCAACGTCCTGACTTTC.

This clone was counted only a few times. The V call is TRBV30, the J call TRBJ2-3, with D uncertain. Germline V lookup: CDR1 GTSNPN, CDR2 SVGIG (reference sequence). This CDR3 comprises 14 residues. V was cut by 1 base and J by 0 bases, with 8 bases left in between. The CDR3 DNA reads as TGTGCCTGGAGTGCATCCCCTAGCACAGATACGCAGTATTTT. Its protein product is CAWSASPSTDTQYF.

Here the CDR3 DNA reads TGTGCCAGCAGTTACACCAGCGGGTCCAATGAGCAGTTCTTC. It encodes CASSYTSGSNEQFF. V usage is TRBV6-2 or TRBV6-3 and J usage is TRBJ2-1; D is perhaps TRBD2 (6 bases). V lost 2 bases to trimming and J lost 6 bases, with 11 bases between them. Germline V gene sequence: CDR1 MNHEY, CDR2 SVGEGT. This CDR3 is 14 amino acids long.

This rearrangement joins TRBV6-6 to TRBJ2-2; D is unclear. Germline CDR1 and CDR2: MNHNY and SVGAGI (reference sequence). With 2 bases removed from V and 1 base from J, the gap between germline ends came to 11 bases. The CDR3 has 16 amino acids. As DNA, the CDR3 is TGTGCCAGCAGTTACGGCACAGAGATGAACACCGGGGAGCTGTTTTTT. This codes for CASSYGTEMNTGELFF.

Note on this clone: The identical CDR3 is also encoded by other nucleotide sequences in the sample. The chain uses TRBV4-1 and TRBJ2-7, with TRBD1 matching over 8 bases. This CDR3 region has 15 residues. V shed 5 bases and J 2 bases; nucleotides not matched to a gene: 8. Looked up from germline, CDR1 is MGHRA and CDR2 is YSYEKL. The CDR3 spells CASSIGTGNTYEQYF. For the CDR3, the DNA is TGCGCCAGCAGCATCGGGACAGGCAACACCTACGAGCAGTACTTC.

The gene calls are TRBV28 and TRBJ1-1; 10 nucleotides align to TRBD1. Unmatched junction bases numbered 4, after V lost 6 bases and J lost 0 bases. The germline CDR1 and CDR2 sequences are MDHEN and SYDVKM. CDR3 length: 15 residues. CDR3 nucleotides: TGTGCCAGCAGCTTAGGACAGGGGGTGAACACTGAAGCTTTCTTT. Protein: CASSLGQGVNTEAFF.

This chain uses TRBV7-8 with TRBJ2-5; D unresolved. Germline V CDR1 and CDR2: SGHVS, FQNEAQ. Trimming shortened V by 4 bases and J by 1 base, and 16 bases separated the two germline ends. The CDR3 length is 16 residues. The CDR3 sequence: CASSSRSGRLQETQYF. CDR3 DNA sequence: TGTGCCAGCAGCTCCCGCTCGGGCAGGCTCCAAGAGACCCAGTACTTC.

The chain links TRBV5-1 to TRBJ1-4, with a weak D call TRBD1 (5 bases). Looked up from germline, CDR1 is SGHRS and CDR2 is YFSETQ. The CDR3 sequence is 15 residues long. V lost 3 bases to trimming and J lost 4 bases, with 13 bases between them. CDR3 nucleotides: TGCGCCAGCAGCTCGGGGACGACGAATAATGAAAAACTGTTTTTT. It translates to CASSSGTTNNEKLFF.

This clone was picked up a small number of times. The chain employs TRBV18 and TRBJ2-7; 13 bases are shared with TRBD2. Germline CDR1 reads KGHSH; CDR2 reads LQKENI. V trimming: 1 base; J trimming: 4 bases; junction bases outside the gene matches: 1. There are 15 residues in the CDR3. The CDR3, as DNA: TGTGCCAGCTCACCACTGACTAGCGGGAGGTACGAGCAGTACTTC. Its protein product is CASSPLTSGRYEQYF.

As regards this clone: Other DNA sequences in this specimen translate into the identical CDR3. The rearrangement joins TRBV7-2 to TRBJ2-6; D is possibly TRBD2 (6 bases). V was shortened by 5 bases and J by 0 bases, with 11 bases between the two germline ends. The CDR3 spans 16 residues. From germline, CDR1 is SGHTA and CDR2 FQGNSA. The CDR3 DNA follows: TGTGCCAGCAGCCCCGACGGGGGCTCTGGGGCCAACGTCCTGACTTTC. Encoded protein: CASSPDGGSGANVLTF.

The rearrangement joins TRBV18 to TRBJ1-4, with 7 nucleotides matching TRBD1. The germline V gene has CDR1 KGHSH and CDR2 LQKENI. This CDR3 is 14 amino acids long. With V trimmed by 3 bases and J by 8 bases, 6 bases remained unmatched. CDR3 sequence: CASSPGQTLEKLFF. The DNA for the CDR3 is TGTGCCAGCTCACCGGGACAGACCCTAGAAAAACTGTTTTTT.

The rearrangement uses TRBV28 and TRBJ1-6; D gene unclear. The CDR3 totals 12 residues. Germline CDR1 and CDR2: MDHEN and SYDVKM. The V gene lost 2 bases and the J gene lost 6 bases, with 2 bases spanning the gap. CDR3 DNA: TGTGCCAGCAGTTTAGTTAATTCACCCCTCCACTTT. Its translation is CASSLVNSPLHF. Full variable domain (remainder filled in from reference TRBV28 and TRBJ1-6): DVKVTQSSRYLVKRTGEKVFLECVQDMDHENMFWYRQDPGLGLRLIYFSYDVKMKEKGDIPEGYSVSREKKERFSLILESASTNQTSMYLCASSLVNSPLHFGNGTRLTVT.

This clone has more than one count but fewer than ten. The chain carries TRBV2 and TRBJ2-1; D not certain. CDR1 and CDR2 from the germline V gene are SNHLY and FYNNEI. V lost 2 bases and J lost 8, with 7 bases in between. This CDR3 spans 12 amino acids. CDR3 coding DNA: TGTGCCAGCAGTGAATTTATGGATGAGCAGTTCTTC. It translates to CASSEFMDEQFF.

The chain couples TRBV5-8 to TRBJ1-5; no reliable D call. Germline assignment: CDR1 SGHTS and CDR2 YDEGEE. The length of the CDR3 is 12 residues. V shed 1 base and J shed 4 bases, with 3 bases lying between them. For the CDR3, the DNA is TGTGCCAGCAGCTTGATTAATCAGCCCCAGCATTTT. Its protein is CASSLINQPQHF.

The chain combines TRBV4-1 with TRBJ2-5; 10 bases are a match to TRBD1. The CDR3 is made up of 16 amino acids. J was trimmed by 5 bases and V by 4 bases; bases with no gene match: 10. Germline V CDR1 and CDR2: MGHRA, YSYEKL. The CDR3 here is CASSRSDRGFGETQYF. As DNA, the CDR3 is TGCGCCAGCAGCCGATCGGACAGGGGGTTTGGGGAGACCCAGTACTTC.